This T cell receptor (beta chain) appears in the sequencing data of a study of T cell repertoires in cytomegalovirus infection. Overall study: CMV infection plus the matching HLA type was flagged by public TCR beta signatures. Study-wide points: Cumulative frequency of public TCR beta families picked out carriers of CMV plus the relevant HLA.

TCRdb re-analysed the reads in MiXCR, keeping a single row per CDR3 protein. The repertoire includes about 740,000 distinct CDR3 sequences, about a third of them detected once, and about 2.8% sits in the top ten. Germline-derived CDR1 and CDR2 are SGHVS and FNYEAQ. The CDR3 sequence is 14 residues long. V was cut by 5 bases and J by 7 bases, with 18 bases left in between. About this clonotype: What it binds is unknown.

Specimen: PBMCs. V and J are TRBV7-6 and TRBJ2-7; TRBD1 or TRBD2 may be the D gene (5 bases each). The sequence was collected from a human donor in good health (CMV status not recorded). Some clones in this sample may be carry-over from other donors' samples. The CDR3 here is CASSPGPEQREQYF. Written as DNA, the CDR3 is TGTGCCAGCAGCCCGGGACCGGAGCAGAGAGAGCAGTACTTC.